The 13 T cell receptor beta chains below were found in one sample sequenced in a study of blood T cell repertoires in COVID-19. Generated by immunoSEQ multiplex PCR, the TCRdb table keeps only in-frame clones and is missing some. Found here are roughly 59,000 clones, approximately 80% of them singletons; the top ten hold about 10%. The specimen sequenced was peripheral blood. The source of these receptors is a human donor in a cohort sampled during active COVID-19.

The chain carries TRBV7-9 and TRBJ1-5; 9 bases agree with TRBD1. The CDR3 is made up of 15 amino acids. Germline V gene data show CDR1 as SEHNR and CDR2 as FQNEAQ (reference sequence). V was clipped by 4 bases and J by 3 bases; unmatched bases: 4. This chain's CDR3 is CASSSGQGPNQPQHF. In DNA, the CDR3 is TGTGCCAGCAGCTCGGGACAGGGCCCCAATCAGCCCCAGCATTTT. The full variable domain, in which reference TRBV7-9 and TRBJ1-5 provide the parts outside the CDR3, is DTGVSQNPRHKITKRGQNVTFRCDPISEHNRLYWYRQTLGQGPEFLTYFQNEAQLEKSRLLSDRFSAERPKGSFSTLEIQRTEQGDSAMYLCASSSGQGPNQPQHFGDGTRLSIL.

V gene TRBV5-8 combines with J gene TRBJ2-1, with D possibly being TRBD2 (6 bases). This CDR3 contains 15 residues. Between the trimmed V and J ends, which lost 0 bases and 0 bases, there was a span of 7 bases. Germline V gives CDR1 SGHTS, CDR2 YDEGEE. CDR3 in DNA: TGTGCCAGCAGCTTGGTCGGGAGCTCCTACAATGAGCAGTTCTTC. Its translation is CASSLVGSSYNEQFF.

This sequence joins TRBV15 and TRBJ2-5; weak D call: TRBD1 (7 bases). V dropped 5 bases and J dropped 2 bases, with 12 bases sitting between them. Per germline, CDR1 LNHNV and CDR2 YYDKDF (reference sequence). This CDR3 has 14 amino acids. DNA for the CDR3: TGTGCCACCAGCCGGGGGACAGTACAAGAGACCCAGTACTTC. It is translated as CATSRGTVQETQYF.

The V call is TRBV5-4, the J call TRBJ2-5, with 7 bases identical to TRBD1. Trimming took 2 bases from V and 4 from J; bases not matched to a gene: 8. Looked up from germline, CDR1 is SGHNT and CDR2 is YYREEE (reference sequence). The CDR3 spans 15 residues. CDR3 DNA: TGTGCCAGCAGCTTTAGACAGGGTAACCCAGAGACCCAGTACTTC. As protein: CASSFRQGNPETQYF.

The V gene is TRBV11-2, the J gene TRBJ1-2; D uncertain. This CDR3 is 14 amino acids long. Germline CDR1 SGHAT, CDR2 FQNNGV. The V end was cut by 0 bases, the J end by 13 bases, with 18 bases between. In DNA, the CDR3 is TGTGCCAGCAGCTTAGATCGTAAACGGCTAGCCTGCACCTTC. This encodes CASSLDRKRLACTF.

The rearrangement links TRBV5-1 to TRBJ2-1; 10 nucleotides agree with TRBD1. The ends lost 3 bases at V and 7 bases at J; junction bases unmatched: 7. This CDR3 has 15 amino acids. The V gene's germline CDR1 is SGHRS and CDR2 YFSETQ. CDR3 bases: TGCGCCAGCAGCTCATCCGGGACAGGGGTGAATGAGCAGTTCTTC. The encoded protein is CASSSSGTGVNEQFF.

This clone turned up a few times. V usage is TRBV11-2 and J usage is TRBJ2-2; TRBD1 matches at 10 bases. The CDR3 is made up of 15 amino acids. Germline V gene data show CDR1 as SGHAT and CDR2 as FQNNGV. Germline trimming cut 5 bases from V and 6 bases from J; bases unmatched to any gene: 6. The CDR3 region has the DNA TGTGCCAGCAGCCGTCGGACAGGGGGAGCCGGGGAGCTGTTTTTT. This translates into CASSRRTGGAGELFF.

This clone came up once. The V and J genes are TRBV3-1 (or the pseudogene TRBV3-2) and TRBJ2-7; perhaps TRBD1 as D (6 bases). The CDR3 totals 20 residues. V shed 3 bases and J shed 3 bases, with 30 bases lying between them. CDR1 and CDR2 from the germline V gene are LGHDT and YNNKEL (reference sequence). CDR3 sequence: CASSQHPRWTAYPTGYEQYF. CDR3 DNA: TGTGCCAGCAGCCAGCATCCGAGATGGACAGCTTACCCTACCGGCTACGAGCAGTACTTC.

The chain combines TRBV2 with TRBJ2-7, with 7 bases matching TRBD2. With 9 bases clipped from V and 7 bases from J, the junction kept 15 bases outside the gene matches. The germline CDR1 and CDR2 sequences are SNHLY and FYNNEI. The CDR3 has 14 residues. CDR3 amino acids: CASTNGRFGGEQYF. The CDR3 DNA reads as TGTGCCAGTACTAACGGGAGGTTCGGGGGAGAGCAGTACTTC.

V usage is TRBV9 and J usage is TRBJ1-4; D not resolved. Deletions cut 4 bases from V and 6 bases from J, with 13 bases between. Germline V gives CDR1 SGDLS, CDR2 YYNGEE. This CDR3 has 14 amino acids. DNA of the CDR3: TGTGCCAGCAGCCCACGGACGGGGTATGAAAAACTGTTTTTT. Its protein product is CASSPRTGYEKLFF.

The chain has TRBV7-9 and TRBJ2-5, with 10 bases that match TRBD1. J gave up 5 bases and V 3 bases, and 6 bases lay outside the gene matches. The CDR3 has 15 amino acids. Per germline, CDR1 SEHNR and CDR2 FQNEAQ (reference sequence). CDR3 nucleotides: TGTGCCAGCAGCTTTCGGACAGGGGGGGTGGAGACCCAGTACTTC. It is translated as CASSFRTGGVETQYF. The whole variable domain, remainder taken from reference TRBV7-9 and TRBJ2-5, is DTGVSQNPRHKITKRGQNVTFRCDPISEHNRLYWYRQTLGQGPEFLTYFQNEAQLEKSRLLSDRFSAERPKGSFSTLEIQRTEQGDSAMYLCASSFRTGGVETQYFGPGTRLLVL.

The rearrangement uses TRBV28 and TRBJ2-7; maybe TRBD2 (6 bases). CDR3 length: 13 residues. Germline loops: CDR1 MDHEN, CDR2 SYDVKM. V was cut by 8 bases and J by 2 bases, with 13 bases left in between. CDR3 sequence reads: CASRGTAPYEQYF. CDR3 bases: TGTGCCAGCCGGGGGACGGCCCCCTACGAGCAGTACTTC.

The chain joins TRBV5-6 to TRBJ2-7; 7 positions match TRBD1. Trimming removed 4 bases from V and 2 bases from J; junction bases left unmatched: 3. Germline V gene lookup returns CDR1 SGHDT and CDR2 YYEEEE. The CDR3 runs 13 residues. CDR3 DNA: TGTGCCAGCAGCATAAGGGGGCCCTACGAGCAGTACTTC. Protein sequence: CASSIRGPYEQYF.